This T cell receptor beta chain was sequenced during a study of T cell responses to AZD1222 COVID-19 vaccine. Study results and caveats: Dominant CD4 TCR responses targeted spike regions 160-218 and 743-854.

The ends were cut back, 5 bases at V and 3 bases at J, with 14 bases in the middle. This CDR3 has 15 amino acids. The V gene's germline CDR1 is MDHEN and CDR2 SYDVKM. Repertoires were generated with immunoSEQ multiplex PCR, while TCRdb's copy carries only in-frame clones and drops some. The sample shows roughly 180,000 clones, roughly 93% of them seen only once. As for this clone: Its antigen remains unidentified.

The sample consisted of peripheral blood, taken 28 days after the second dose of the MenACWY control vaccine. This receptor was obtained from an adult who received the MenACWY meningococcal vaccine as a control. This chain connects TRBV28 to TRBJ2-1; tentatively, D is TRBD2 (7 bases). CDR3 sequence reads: CASSPGGPIYNEQFF. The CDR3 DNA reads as TGTGCCAGCAGTCCCGGGGGGCCCATCTACAATGAGCAGTTCTTC. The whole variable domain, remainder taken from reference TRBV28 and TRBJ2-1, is DVKVTQSSRYLVKRTGEKVFLECVQDMDHENMFWYRQDPGLGLRLIYFSYDVKMKEKGDIPEGYSVSREKKERFSLILESASTNQTSMYLCASSPGGPIYNEQFFGPGTRLTVL.